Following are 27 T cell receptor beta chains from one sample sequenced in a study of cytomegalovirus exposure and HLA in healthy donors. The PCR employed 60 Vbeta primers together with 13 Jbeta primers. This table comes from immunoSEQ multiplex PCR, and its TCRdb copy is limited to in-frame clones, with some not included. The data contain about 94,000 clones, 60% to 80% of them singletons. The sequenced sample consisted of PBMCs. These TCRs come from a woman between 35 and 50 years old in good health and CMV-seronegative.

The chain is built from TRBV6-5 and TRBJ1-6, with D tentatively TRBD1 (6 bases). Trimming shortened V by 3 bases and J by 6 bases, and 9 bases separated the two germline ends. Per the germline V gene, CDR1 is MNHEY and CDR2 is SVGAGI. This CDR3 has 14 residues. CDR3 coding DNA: TGTGCCAGCAGTTATCTACAGGGTAATTCACCCCTCCACTTT. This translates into CASSYLQGNSPLHF.

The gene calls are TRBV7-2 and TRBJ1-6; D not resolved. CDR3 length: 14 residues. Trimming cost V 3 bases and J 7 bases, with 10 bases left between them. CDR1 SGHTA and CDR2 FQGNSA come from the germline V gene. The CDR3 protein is CASSLSPGNSPLHF. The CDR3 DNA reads TGTGCCAGCAGCTTGTCCCCGGGGAATTCACCCCTCCACTTT.

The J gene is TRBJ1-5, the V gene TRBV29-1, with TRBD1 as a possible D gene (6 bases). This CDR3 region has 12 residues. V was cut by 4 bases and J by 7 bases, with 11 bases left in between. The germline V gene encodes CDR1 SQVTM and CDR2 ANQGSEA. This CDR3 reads CSVGEGQQPQHF. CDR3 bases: TGCAGCGTTGGTGAGGGACAACAGCCCCAGCATTTT. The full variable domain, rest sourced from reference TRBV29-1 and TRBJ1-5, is SAVISQKPSRDICQRGTSLTIQCQVDSQVTMMFWYRQQPGQSLTLIATANQGSEATYESGFVIDKFPISRPNLTFSTLTVSNMSPEDSSIYLCSVGEGQQPQHFGDGTRLSIL.

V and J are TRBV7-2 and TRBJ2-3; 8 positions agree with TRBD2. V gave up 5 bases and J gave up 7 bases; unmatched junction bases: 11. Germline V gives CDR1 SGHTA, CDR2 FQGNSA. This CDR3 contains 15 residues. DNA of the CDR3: TGTGCCAGCAGCCCTCGACTAGCGCTTAGTCATACGCAGTATTTT. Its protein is CASSPRLALSHTQYF.

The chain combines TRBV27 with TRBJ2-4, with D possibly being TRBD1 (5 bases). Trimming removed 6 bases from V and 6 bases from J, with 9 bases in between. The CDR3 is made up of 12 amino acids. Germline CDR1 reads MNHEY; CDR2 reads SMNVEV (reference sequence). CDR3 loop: CASRTVGNIQYF. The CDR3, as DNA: TGTGCCAGCAGGACAGTGGGAAACATTCAGTACTTC.

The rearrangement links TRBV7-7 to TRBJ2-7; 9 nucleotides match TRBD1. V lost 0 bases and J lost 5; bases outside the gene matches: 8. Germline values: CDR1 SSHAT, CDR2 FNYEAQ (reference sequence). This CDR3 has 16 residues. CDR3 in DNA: TGTGCCAGCAGCTTAGCGAGACGGGACAGGGCGAACGAGCAGTACTTC. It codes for CASSLARRDRANEQYF.

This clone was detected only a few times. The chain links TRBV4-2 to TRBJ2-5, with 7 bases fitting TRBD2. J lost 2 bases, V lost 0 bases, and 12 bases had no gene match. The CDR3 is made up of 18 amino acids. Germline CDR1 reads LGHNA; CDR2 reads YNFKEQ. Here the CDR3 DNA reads TGTGCCAGCAGCCAAGATCCCTATCAAGCGGGGTATCAAGAGACCCAGTACTTC. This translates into CASSQDPYQAGYQETQYF.

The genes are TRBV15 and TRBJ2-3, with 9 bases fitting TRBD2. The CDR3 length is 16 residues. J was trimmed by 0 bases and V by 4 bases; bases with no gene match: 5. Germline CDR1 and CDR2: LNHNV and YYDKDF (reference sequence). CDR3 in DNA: TGTGCCACCAGCATGGGGCGGGGGGGTAGCACAGATACGCAGTATTTT. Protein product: CATSMGRGGSTDTQYF.

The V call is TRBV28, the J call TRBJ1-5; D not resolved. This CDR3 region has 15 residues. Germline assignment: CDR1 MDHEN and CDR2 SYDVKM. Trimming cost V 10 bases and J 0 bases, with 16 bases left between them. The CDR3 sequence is CATVLDVNSNQPQHF. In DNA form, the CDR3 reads TGTGCCACCGTATTAGATGTTAATAGCAATCAGCCCCAGCATTTT.

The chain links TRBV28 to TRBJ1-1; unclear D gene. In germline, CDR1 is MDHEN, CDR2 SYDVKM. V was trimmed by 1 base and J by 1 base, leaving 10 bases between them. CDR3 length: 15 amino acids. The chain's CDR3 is CASSLFGEKNTEAFF. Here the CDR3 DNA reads TGTGCCAGCAGTTTATTTGGGGAGAAGAACACTGAAGCTTTCTTT.

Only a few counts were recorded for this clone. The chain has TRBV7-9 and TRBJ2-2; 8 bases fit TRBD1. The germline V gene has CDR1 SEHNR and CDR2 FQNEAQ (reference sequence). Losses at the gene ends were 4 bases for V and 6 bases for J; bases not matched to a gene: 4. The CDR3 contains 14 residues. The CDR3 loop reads CASSSDRVSGELFF. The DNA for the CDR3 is TGTGCCAGCAGCTCGGACAGGGTCTCCGGGGAGCTGTTTTTT. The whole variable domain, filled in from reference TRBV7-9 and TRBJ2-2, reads DTGVSQNPRHKITKRGQNVTFRCDPISEHNRLYWYRQTLGQGPEFLTYFQNEAQLEKSRLLSDRFSAERPKGSFSTLEIQRTEQGDSAMYLCASSSDRVSGELFFGEGSRLTVL.

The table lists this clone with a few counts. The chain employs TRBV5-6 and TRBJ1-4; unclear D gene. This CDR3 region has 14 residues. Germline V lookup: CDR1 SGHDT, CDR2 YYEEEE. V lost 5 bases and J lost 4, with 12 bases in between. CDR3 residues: CASSRTGFNEKLFF. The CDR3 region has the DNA TGTGCCAGCAGTCGTACGGGGTTTAATGAAAAACTGTTTTTT.

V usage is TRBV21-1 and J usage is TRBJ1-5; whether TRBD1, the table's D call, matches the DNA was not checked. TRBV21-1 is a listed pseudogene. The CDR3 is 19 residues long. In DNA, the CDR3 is TGTGCCAGCAGCAAGGGGAAAGGGGCCGGAGTCAATAGCAATCAGCCCCAGCATTTT. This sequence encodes CASSKGKGAGVNSNQPQHF.

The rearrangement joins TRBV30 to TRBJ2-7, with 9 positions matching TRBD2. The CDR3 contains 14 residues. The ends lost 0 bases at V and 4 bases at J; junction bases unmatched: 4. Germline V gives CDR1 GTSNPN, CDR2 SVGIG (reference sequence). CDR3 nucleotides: TGTGCCTGGAGTGTAAGCGGGGGGCTTTACGAGCAGTACTTC. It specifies CAWSVSGGLYEQYF.

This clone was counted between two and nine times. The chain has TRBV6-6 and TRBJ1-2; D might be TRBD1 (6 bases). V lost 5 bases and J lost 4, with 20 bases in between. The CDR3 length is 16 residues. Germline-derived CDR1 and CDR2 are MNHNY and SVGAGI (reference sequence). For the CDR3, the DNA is TGTGCCAGCAGTCAGGGGCCACCGACGCTAGGCTATGGCTACACCTTC. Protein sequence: CASSQGPPTLGYGYTF.

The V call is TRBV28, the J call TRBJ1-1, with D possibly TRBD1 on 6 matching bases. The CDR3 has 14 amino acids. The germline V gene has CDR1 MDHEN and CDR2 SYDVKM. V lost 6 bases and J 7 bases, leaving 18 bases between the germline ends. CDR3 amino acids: CASRTGTPWSEAFF. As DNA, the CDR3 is TGTGCCAGCAGGACTGGGACACCCTGGAGTGAAGCTTTCTTT.

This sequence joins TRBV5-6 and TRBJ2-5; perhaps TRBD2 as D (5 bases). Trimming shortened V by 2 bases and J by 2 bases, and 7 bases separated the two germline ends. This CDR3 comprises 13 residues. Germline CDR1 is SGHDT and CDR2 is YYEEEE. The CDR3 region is CASSFWEQETQYF. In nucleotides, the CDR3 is TGTGCCAGCAGCTTCTGGGAGCAAGAGACCCAGTACTTC.

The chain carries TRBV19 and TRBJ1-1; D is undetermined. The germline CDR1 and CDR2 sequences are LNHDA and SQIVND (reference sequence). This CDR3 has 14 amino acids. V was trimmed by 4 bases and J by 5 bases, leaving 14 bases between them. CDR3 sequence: CASSSQRAATEAFF. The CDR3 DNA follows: TGTGCCAGTAGTAGTCAGCGGGCAGCGACTGAAGCTTTCTTT.

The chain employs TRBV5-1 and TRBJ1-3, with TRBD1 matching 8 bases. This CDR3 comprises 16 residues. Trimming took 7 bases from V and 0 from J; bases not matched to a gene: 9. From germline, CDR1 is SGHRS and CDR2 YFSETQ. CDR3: CASGQGQASSGNTIYF. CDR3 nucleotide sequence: TGCGCCAGCGGACAGGGACAGGCGAGCTCTGGAAACACCATATATTTT.

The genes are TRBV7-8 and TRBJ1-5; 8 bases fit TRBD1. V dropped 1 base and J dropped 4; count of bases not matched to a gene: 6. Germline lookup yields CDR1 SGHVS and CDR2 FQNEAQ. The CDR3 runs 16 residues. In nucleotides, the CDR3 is TGTGCCAGCAGCTTAGTTCCCCGGGACAGGAATCAGCCCCAGCATTTT. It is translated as CASSLVPRDRNQPQHF.

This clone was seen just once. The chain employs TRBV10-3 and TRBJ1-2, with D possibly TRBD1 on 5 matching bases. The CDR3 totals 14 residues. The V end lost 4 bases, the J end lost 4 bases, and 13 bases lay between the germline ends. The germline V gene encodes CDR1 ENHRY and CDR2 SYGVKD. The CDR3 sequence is CAISAGGGIYGYTF. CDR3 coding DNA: TGTGCCATCAGTGCCGGGGGGGGTATCTATGGCTACACCTTC.

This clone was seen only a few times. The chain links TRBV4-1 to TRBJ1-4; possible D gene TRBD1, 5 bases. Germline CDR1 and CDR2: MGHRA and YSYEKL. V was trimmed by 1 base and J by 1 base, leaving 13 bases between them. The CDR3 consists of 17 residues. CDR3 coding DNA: TGCGCCAGCAGCCAAGGCCCCATAAGGGGAACTAATGAAAAACTGTTTTTT. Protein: CASSQGPIRGTNEKLFF.

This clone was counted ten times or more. The CDR3 DNA is TGTGCCAGCAGCTACCGGGACAGGGGGGAGCCCCAGCATTTT. Protein sequence: CASSYRDRGEPQHF. The chain joins TRBV5-6 to TRBJ1-5; 11 positions match TRBD1. The junction had 4 bases not matched to a gene; V was cut back by 3 bases and J by 8 bases. Germline CDR1 is SGHDT and CDR2 is YYEEEE. CDR3 length equals 14 residues.

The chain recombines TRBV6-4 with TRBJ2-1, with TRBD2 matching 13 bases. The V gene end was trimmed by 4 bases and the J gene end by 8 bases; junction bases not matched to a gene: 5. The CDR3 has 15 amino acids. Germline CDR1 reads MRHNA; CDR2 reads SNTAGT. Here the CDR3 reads CASSAGTSGEDEQFF. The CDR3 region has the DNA TGTGCCAGCAGTGCAGGGACTAGCGGGGAGGATGAGCAGTTCTTC.

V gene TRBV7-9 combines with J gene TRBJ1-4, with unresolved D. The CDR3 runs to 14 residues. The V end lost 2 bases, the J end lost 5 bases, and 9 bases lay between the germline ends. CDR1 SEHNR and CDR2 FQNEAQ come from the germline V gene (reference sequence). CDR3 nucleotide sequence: TGTGCCAGCAGCTTAAGCGTGGAAAATGAAAAACTGTTTTTT. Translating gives CASSLSVENEKLFF.

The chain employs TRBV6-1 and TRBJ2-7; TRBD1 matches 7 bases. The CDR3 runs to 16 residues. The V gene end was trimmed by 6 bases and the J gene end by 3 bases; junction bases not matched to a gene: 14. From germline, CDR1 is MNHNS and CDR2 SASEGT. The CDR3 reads CASRERQGNNHYEQYF. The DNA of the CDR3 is TGTGCCAGCAGGGAAAGACAGGGAAACAATCACTACGAGCAGTACTTC.

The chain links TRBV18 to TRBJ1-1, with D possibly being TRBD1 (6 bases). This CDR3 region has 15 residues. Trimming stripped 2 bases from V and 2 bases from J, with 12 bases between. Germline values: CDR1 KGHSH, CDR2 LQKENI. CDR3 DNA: TGTGCCAGCTCACCAGGGGGCAGACCAAACACTGAAGCTTTCTTT. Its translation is CASSPGGRPNTEAFF.